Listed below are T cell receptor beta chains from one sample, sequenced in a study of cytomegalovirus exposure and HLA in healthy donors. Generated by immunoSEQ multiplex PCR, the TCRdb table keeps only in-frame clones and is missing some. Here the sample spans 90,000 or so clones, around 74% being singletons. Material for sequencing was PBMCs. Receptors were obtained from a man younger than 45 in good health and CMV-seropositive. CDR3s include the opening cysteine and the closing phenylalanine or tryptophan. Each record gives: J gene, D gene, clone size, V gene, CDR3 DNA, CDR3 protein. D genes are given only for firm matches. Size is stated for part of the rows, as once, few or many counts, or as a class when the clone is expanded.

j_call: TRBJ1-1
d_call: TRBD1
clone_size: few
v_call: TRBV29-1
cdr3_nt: TGCAGCGCGGGACAGGAGATGAACACTGAAGCTTTCTTT
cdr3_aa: CSAGQEMNTEAFF

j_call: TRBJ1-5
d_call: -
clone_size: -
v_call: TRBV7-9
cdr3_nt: TGTGCCAGCAGCGCAACAGGGAACAATCAGCCCCAGCATTTT
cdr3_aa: CASSATGNNQPQHF

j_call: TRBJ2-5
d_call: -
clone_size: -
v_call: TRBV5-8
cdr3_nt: TGTGCCAGCCTAAGGCCACAGGACCAAGAGACCCAGTACTTC
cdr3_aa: CASLRPQDQETQYF

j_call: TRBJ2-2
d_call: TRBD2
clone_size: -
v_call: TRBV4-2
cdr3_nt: TGTGCCAGCAGCCAAGGGATTAGCGGGGGGGCTGCGGGCGGGGAGCTGTTTTTT
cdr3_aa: CASSQGISGGAAGGELFF

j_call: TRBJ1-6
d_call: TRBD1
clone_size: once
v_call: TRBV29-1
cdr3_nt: TGCAGCGTAGGGACAGGGTTCAATTCACCCCTCCACTTT
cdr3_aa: CSVGTGFNSPLHF

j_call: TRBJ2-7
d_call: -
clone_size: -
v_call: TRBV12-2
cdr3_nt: TGTGCAAGTCGCTTACCTAGACAGGGGGTCTACTACGAGCAGTACTTC
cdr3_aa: CASRLPRQGVYYEQYF

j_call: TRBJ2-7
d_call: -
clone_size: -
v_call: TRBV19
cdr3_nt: TGTGCCAGTAGTTCCTCCTCCTACGAGCAGTACTTC
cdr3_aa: CASSSSSYEQYF

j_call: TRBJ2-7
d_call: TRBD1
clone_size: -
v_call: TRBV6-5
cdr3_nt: TGTGCCAGCAGCCTAGGGACAGGGCAAGTCGAGCAGTACTTC
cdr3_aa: CASSLGTGQVEQYF

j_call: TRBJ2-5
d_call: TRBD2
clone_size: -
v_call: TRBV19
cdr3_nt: TGTGCCAGTTCCTACTCAGCGGGGGGCGGAGAGACCCAGTACTTC
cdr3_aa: CASSYSAGGGETQYF

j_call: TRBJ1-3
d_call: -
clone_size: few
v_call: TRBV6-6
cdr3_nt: TGTGCCAGCGGCTTTTCTGGAAACACCATATATTTT
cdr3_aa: CASGFSGNTIYF